This T cell receptor (beta chain) is drawn from a study of shared clonotypes between healthy human individuals. Looking at the study overall: Researchers assigned three CD4 naive, three CD4 memory, two CD8 naive and one CD8 memory plate to each donor. General study results and limits: Blood alone was sampled, and tissue repertoires likely differ.

Naivety among CD8 cells was defined by CD45RO negativity and positive CCR7 selection, thereby excluding terminally differentiated effector memory CD45RA+ cells. A note on this clone: Its antigen is unidentified.

Sorted-subset replicate PCRs used about 200 ng DNA, some 31,000 T cell genomes. Profiled with immunoSEQ multiplex PCR; TCRdb holds only in-frame clones, not every one. This table holds roughly 570,000 clones, roughly 98% found once. The V gene's germline CDR1 is MGHRA and CDR2 YSYEKL. V dropped 0 bases and J dropped 13; count of bases not matched to a gene: 11. This CDR3 region has 15 residues. This chain links TRBV4-1 with TRBJ2-5, with 10 bases fitting TRBD2. Sequencing used naive CD8+ T cells sorted from blood. This receptor was obtained from a man aged 25-45 years in good health. The CDR3 spells CASSQEYLAGVPRYF. CDR3 bases: TGCGCCAGCAGCCAAGAATACCTAGCGGGGGTCCCACGGTACTTC.